This paragraph reports one TCR beta chain. These data belong to a study of Graves' ophthalmopathy and Graves' hyperthyroidism. Amplification targeted the TCR beta CDR3 regions, with RNA transcripts as the source material. First-round RT-PCR relied on HTBI primers, and a second-round multiplex PCR came next. TCRdb re-called the multiplex PCR reads through MiXCR, storing one row per CDR3 protein. The sample holds around 400,000 distinct CDR3 sequences; 15% to 20% are singletons and the top ten take roughly 1.5%. The V gene's germline CDR1 is MNHEY and CDR2 SVGEGT. V dropped 6 bases and J dropped 3; count of bases not matched to a gene: 8. This CDR3 spans 16 amino acids.

The sequencing input was peripheral blood. V usage is TRBV6-2 or TRBV6-3 and J usage is TRBJ2-2; TRBD2 matches at 9 bases. The clonotype was recovered from a woman aged 18-35 years with Graves' ophthalmopathy. This CDR3 is CASSLSGRSYTGELFF. In DNA form, the CDR3 reads TGTGCCAGCAGCCTTAGCGGGAGAAGTTACACCGGGGAGCTGTTTTTT.